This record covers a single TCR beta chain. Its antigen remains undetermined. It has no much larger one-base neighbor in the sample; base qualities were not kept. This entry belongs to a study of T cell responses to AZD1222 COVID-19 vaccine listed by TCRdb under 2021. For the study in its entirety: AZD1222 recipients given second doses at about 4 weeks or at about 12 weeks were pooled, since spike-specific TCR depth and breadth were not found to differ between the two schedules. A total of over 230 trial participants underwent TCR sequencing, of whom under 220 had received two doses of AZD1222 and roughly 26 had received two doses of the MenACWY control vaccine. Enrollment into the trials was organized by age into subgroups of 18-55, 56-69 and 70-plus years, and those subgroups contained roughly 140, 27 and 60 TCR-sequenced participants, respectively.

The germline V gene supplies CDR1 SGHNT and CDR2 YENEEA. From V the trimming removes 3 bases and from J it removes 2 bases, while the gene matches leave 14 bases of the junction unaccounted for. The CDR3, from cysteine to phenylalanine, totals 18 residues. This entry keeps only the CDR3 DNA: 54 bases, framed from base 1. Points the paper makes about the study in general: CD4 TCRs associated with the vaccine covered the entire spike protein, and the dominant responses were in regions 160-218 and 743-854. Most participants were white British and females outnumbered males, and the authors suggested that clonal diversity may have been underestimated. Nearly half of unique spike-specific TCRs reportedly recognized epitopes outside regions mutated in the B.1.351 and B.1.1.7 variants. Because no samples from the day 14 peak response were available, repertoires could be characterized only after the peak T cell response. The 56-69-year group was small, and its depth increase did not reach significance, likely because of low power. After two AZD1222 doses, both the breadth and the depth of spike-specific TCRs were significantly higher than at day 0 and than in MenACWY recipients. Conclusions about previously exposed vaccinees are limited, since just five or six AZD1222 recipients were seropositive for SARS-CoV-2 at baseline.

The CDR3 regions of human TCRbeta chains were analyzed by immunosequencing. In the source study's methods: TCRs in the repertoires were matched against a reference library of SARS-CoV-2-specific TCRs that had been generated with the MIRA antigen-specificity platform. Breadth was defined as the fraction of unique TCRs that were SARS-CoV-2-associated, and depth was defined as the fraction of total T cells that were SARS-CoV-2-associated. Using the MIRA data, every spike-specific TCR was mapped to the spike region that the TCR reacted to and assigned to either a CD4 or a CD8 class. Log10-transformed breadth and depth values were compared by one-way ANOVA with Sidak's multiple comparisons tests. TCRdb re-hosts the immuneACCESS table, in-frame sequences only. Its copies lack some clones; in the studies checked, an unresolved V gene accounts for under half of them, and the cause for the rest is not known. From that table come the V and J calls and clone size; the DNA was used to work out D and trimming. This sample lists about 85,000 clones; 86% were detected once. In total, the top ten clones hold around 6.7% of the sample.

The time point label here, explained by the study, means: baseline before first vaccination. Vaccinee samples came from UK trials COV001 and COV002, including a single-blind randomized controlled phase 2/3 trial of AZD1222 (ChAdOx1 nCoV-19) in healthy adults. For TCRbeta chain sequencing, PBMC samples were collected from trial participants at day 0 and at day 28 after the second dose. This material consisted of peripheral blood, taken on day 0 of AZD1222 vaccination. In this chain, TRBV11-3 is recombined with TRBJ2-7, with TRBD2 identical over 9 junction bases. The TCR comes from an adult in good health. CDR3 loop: CASSFYLSGRPGAYEQYF. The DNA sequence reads TGTGCCAGCAGCTTTTATCTAAGCGGGAGGCCCGGGGCCTACGAGCAGTACTTC.